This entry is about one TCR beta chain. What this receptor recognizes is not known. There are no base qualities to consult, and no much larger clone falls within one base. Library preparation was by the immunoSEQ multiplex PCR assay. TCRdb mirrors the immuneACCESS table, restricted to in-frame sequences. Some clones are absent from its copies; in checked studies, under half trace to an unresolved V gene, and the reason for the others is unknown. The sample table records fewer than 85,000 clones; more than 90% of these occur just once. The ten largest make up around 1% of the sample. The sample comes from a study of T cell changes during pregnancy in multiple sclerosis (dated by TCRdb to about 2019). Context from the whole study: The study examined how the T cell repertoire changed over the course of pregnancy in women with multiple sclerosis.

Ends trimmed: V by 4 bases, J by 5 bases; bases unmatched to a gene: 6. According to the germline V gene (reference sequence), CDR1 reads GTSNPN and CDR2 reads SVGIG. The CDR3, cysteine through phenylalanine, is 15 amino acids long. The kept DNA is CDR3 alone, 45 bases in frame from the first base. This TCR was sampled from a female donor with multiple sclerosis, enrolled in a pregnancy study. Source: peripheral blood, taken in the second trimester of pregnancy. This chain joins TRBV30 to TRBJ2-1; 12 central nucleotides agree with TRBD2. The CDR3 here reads CAWTLGLAGHNEQFF. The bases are TGTGCCTGGACCCTGGGACTAGCGGGCCACAATGAGCAGTTCTTC.